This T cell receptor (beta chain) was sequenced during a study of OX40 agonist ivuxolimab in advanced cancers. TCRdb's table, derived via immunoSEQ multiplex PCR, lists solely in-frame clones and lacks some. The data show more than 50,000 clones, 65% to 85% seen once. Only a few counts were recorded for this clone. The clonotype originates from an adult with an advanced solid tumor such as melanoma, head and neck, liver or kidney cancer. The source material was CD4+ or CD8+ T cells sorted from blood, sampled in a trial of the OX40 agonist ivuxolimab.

DNA of the CDR3: TGTGCCAGCAGCGTAGACGTAGGGATGAACACTGAAGCTTTCTTT. Protein: CASSVDVGMNTEAFF. J is TRBJ1-1 and V is TRBV9, with D unclear. In germline, CDR1 is SGDLS, CDR2 YYNGEE. The CDR3 spans 15 residues. V was trimmed by 0 bases and J by 0 bases, leaving 9 bases between them.